The next 8 T cell receptor beta chains were all read from a single sample in a study of blood T cell repertoires in COVID-19. This table comes from immunoSEQ multiplex PCR, and its TCRdb copy is limited to in-frame clones, with some not included. The sample contains 69,000 or so clones, 80% to 85% of which appear only once. Specimen: peripheral blood. Every receptor here comes from a woman older than 75 with acute or convalescent COVID-19.

J is TRBJ2-7 and V is TRBV18, with 7 bases lining up with TRBD2. Germline lookup yields CDR1 KGHSH and CDR2 LQKENI. The CDR3 length is 14 residues. J was trimmed by 1 base and V by 4 bases; bases with no gene match: 4. The chain's CDR3 is CASSLGRGSYEQYF. The CDR3 nucleotides read TGTGCCAGCTCACTAGGGAGGGGTTCCTACGAGCAGTACTTC. Based on the CDR3 plus reference TRBV18 and TRBJ2-7, the full variable domain is NAGVMQNPRHLVRRRGQEARLRCSPMKGHSHVYWYRQLPEEGLKFMVYLQKENIIDESGMPKERFSAEFPKEGPSILRIQQVVRGDSAAYFCASSLGRGSYEQYFGPGTRLTVT.

Written as DNA, the CDR3 is TGTGCCAGCAGTTATCTCCAGGGATCCCGCAATCAGCCCCAGCATTTT. Protein product: CASSYLQGSRNQPQHF. The chain carries TRBV6-2 or TRBV6-3 and TRBJ1-5; possibly TRBD1 for D (5 bases). CDR1 and CDR2 (germline): MNHEY, SVGEGT. The CDR3 covers 16 residues. The V end was cut by 3 bases, the J end by 2 bases, with 14 bases between.

The genes are TRBV19 and TRBJ1-1; 7 bases align to TRBD1. V was pared by 5 bases and J by 3 bases, with 9 bases of the junction left unmatched. Germline values: CDR1 LNHDA, CDR2 SQIVND (reference sequence). The CDR3 loop spans 15 amino acids. For the CDR3, the DNA is TGTGCCAGTAGTGCCAGACAGGGCTGGGACACTGAAGCTTTCTTT. Encoded protein: CASSARQGWDTEAFF.

The chain carries TRBV18 and TRBJ2-1; 11 positions agree with TRBD2. Trimming cost V 4 bases and J 6 bases; bases outside gene matches: 5. Per the germline V gene, CDR1 is KGHSH and CDR2 is LQKENI. The CDR3 is 15 amino acids. CDR3 sequence (DNA): TGTGCCAGCTCACTTACTAGCGGGGGAAGCAATGAGCAGTTCTTC. Translating it yields CASSLTSGGSNEQFF.

This chain connects TRBV6-1 to TRBJ2-3; 14 nucleotides agree with TRBD2. The CDR3 sequence is 16 residues long. Germline loops: CDR1 MNHNS, CDR2 SASEGT. V dropped 4 bases and J dropped 6; count of bases not matched to a gene: 6. Here the CDR3 reads CASSAGLAGGSDTQYF. CDR3 bases: TGTGCCAGCAGTGCTGGACTAGCGGGGGGCTCGGATACGCAGTATTTT.

The chain combines TRBV15 with TRBJ2-1; 10 bases are a match to TRBD2. Trimming took 9 bases from V and 9 from J; bases not matched to a gene: 20. Germline lookup yields CDR1 LNHNV and CDR2 YYDKDF (reference sequence). The CDR3 has 17 residues. CDR3 sequence reads: CATPGFLAGGIFGEQFF. The CDR3 bases are TGTGCCACACCCGGGTTCTTAGCGGGGGGCATTTTCGGTGAGCAGTTCTTC.

The chain couples TRBV13 to TRBJ2-7, with 10 nucleotides matching TRBD2. CDR3 length: 15 residues. Germline V gene data show CDR1 as PRHDT and CDR2 as FYEKMQ (reference sequence). V dropped 2 bases and J dropped 5; count of bases not matched to a gene: 6. Here the CDR3 reads CASSLKGLALHEQYF. Written as DNA, the CDR3 is TGTGCCAGCAGCTTAAAGGGACTAGCGCTCCACGAGCAGTACTTC.

V is TRBV19 and J is TRBJ2-2, with D possibly matching TRBD2 (6 bases). Germline V gene data show CDR1 as LNHDA and CDR2 as SQIVND (reference sequence). V shed 6 bases and J shed 2 bases, with 13 bases lying between them. The CDR3 covers 15 residues. The DNA of the CDR3 is TGTGCCAGTAGCACAGCTAGCGCTAACACCGGGGAGCTGTTTTTT. Translating it yields CASSTASANTGELFF.